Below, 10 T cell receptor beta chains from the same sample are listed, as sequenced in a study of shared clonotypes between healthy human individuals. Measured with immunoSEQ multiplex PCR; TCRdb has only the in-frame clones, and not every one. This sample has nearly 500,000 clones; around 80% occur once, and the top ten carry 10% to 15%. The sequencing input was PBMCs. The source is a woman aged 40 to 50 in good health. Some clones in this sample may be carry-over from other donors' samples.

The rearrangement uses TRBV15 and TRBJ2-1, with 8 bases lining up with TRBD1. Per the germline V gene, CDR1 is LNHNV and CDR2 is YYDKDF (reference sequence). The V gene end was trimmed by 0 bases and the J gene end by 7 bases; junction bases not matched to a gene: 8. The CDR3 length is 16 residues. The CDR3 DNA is TGTGCCACCAGCAGAGATGGGACAGGACGCTCGAATGAGCAGTTCTTC. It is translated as CATSRDGTGRSNEQFF. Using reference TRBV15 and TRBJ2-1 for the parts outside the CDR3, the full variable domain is DAMVIQNPRYQVTQFGKPVTLSCSQTLNHNVMYWYQQKSSQAPKLLFHYYDKDFNNEADTPDNFQSRRPNTSFCFLDIRSPGLGDTAMYLCATSRDGTGRSNEQFFGPGTRLTVL.

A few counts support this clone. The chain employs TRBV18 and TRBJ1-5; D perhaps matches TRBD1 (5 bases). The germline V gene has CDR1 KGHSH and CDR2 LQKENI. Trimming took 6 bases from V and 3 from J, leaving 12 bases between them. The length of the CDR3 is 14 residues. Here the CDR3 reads CASSQGSSNQPQHF. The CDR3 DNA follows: TGTGCCAGCTCCCAGGGCAGCTCCAATCAGCCCCAGCATTTT. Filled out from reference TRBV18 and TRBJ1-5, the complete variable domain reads NAGVMQNPRHLVRRRGQEARLRCSPMKGHSHVYWYRQLPEEGLKFMVYLQKENIIDESGMPKERFSAEFPKEGPSILRIQQVVRGDSAAYFCASSQGSSNQPQHFGDGTRLSIL.

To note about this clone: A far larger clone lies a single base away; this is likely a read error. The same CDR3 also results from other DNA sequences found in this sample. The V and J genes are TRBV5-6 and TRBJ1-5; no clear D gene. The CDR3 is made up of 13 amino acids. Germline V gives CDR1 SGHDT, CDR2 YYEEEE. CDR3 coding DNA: TGCGCCAGCAGCTTGGGTACCAATCAGCCCCAGCATTTT. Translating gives CASSLGTNQPQHF.

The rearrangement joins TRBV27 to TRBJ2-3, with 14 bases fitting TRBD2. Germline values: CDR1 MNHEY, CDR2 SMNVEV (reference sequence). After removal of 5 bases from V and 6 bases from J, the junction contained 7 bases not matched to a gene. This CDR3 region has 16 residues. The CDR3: CASSLGTSGSMDTQYF. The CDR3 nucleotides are TGTGCCAGCAGTCTGGGGACTAGCGGGAGTATGGATACGCAGTATTTT.

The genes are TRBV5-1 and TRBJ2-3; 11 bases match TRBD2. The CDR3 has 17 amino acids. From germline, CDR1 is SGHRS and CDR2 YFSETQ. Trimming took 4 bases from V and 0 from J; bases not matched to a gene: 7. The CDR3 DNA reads TGCGCCAGCAGCCCCAGGACTAGCGGGCCGAGCACAGATACGCAGTATTTT. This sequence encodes CASSPRTSGPSTDTQYF.

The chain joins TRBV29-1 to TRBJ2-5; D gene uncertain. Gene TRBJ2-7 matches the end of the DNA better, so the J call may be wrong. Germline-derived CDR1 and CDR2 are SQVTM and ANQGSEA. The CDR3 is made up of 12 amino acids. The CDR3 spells CSVEEETYEQYF. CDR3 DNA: TGCAGCGTTGAAGAAGAGACCTACGAGCAGTACTTC.

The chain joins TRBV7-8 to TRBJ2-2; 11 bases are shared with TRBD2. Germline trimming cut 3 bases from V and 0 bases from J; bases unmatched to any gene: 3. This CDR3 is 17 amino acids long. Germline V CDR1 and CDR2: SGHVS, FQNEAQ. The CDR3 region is CASSFGTSGSNTGELFF. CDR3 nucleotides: TGTGCCAGCAGCTTCGGGACTAGCGGCTCGAACACCGGGGAGCTGTTTTTT. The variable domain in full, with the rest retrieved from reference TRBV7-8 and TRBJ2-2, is GAGVSQSPRYKVAKRGQDVALRCDPISGHVSLFWYQQALGQGPEFLTYFQNEAQLDKSGLPSDRFFAERPEGSVSTLKIQRTQQEDSAVYLCASSFGTSGSNTGELFFGEGSRLTVL.

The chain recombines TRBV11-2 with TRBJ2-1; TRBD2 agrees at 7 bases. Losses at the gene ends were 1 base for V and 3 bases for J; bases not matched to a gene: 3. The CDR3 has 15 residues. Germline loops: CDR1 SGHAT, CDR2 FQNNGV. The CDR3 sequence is CASSLALAVYNEQFF. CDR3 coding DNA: TGTGCCAGCAGCTTAGCCCTAGCGGTCTACAATGAGCAGTTCTTC. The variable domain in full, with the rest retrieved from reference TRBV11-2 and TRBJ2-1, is EAGVAQSPRYKIIEKRQSVAFWCNPISGHATLYWYQQILGQGPKLLIQFQNNGVVDDSQLPKDRFSAERLKGVDSTLKIQPAKLEDSAVYLCASSLALAVYNEQFFGPGTRLTVL.

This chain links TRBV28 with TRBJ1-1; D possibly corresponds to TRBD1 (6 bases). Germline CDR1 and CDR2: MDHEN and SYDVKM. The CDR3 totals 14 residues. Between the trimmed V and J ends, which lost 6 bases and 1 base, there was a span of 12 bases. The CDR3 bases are TGTGCCAGCAGGGCGGGGGGACAGAACACTGAAGCTTTCTTT. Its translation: CASRAGGQNTEAFF.

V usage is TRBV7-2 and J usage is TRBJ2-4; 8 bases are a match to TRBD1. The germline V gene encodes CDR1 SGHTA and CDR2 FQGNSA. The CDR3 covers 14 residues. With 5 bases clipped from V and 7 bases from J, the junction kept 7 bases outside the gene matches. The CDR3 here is CASSIQGALNIQYF. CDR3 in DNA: TGTGCCAGCAGCATCCAGGGGGCGCTGAACATTCAGTACTTC. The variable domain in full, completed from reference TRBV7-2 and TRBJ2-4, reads GAGVSQSPSNKVTEKGKDVELRCDPISGHTALYWYRQSLGQGLEFLIYFQGNSAPDKSGLPSDRFSAERTGGSVSTLTIQRTQQEDSAVYLCASSIQGALNIQYFGAGTRLSVL.